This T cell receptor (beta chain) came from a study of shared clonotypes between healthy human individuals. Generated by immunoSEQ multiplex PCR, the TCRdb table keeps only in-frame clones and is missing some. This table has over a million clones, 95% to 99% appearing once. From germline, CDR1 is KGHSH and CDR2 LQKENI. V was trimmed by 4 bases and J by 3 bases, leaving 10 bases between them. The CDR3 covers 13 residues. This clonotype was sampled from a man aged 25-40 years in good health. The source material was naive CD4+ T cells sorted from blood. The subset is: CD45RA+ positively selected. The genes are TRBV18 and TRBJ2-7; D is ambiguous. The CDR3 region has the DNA TGTGCCAGCTCACTCGGGTGGAACTACGAGCAGTACTTC. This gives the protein CASSLGWNYEQYF.